Each of the 5 T cell receptor beta chains below was sequenced from the same sample in a study of cytomegalovirus exposure and HLA in healthy donors. 13 Jbeta primers and 60 Vbeta primers were used for the PCR. Assay: immunoSEQ multiplex PCR; the TCRdb copy retains only in-frame clones and omits some. This sample carries around 52,000 clones, with roughly 26% going to the ten biggest clones. Sequenced: PBMCs. The receptor source for this set is a man aged 35-49 years in good health and CMV-seropositive.

The rearrangement links TRBV14 to TRBJ2-7, with no clear D. Germline CDR1 SGHDN, CDR2 FVKESK. This CDR3 contains 14 residues. Trimming stripped 6 bases from V and 2 bases from J, with 14 bases between. This chain's CDR3 is CASSPIGGPYEQYF. The DNA for the CDR3 is TGTGCCAGCAGTCCTATCGGCGGCCCCTACGAGCAGTACTTC.

The chain uses TRBV4-2 and TRBJ2-2; 8 bases map to TRBD2. The germline gives CDR1 LGHNA, CDR2 YNFKEQ. The CDR3 spans 17 residues. The junction had 9 bases not matched to a gene; V was cut back by 2 bases and J by 4 bases. The CDR3 bases are TGTGCCAGCAGCCAAAACCCTAGCGGGCCCTCCACCGGGGAGCTGTTTTTT. Its translation is CASSQNPSGPSTGELFF.

This chain connects TRBV6-1 to TRBJ1-3; 9 bases align to TRBD1. This CDR3 comprises 16 residues. The trim removed 4 bases at V and 0 bases at J, leaving 4 bases unmatched. From germline, CDR1 is MNHNS and CDR2 SASEGT. The CDR3 here is CASSATGGSSGNTIYF. The CDR3 DNA follows: TGTGCCAGCAGTGCGACAGGGGGAAGCTCTGGAAACACCATATATTTT.

V gene TRBV6-5 combines with J gene TRBJ2-3; possibly TRBD2 for D (6 bases). CDR1 and CDR2 from the germline V gene are MNHEY and SVGAGI. V lost 6 bases to trimming and J lost 4 bases, with 11 bases between them. The CDR3 runs 13 residues. The CDR3 is CASSRGGADTQYF. DNA for the CDR3: TGTGCCAGCAGCCGGGGCGGGGCAGATACGCAGTATTTT.

This rearrangement joins TRBV7-8 to TRBJ2-7; D ambiguous. CDR1 is SGHVS, CDR2 FQNEAQ, per germline. Trimming shortened V by 2 bases and J by 6 bases, and 8 bases separated the two germline ends. CDR3 length: 12 residues. This CDR3 is CASSLMQAEQYF. The CDR3 nucleotides are TGTGCCAGCAGCTTAATGCAGGCCGAGCAGTACTTC. Combining the CDR3 with reference TRBV7-8 and TRBJ2-7 gives the whole variable domain GAGVSQSPRYKVAKRGQDVALRCDPISGHVSLFWYQQALGQGPEFLTYFQNEAQLDKSGLPSDRFFAERPEGSVSTLKIQRTQQEDSAVYLCASSLMQAEQYFGPGTRLTVT.